This T cell receptor (beta chain) was identified during a study of T cell responses to AZD1222 COVID-19 vaccine. Study-level findings and limits: The CD4 TCRs associated with vaccination extended across spike and predominated at 160-218 and 743-854.

Regarding this clone: Its target is unknown.

Method: immunoSEQ multiplex PCR; TCRdb's copy keeps in-frame clones and lacks some. Here the sample spans 60,000 to 70,000 clones, 65% to 90% being singletons. Germline V gene sequence: CDR1 GTSNPN, CDR2 SVGIG (reference sequence). V was clipped by 0 bases and J by 2 bases, with 6 bases between them. CDR3 size: 13 residues. The V call is TRBV30, the J call TRBJ2-3; D gene ambiguous. Specimen: peripheral blood, collected on day 0 of AZD1222 vaccination. The TCR comes from an adult in good health. CDR3 sequence (DNA): TGTGCCTGGAGTGTAAAGAACACAGATACGCAGTATTTT. This gives the protein CAWSVKNTDTQYF.